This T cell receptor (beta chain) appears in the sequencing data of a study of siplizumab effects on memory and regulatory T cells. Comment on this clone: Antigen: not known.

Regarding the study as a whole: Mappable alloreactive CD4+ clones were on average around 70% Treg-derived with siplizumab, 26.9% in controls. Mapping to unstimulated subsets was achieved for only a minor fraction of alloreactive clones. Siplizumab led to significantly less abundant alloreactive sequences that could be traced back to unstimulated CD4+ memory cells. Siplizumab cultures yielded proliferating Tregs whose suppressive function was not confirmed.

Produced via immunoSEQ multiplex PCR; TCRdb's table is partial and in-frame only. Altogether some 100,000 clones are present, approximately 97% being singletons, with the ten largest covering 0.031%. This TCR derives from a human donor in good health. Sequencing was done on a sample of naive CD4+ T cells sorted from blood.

The CDR3 loop is CASSRDRGLTYEQYF. The DNA of the CDR3 is TGTGCCAGCAGTCGGGACAGGGGGCTCACCTACGAGCAGTACTTC. The genes are TRBV13 and TRBJ2-7; 12 nucleotides agree with TRBD1. CDR3 size: 15 residues. Per germline, CDR1 PRHDT and CDR2 FYEKMQ (reference sequence). Trimming at V came to 6 bases and at J to 2 bases, leaving 5 bases not matched to a gene.